This T cell receptor beta chain was recovered during a study of blood T cell repertoires in COVID-19. Study background: Sites across the United States, Italy and Spain contributed samples from acute and convalescent COVID-19. T cells, B-cell-depleted T cells, or PBMCs provided the cDNA or gDNA that served as material.

Trimming removed 7 bases at V and 2 bases at J, with 18 bases between. Looked up from germline, CDR1 is MDHEN and CDR2 is SYDVKM. The CDR3 loop spans 15 amino acids. In the study's own analysis: The assay estimated nucleated cells by amplifying reference gene primers. TCRdb's copy holds only in-frame clones and misses some; the assay was immunoSEQ multiplex PCR. D and trimming come from the DNA, and the V and J calls and clone size come from that table. The table records around 140,000 clones, about 89% of them present only once. The V and J genes are TRBV28 and TRBJ2-7; D might be TRBD2 (5 bases). Sequenced material: peripheral blood. This TCR came from a man aged 55 to 69 with active or convalescent COVID-19. The CDR3: CASIRFSVNTYEQYF. DNA for the CDR3: TGTGCCAGCATTCGTTTTAGCGTAAACACCTACGAGCAGTACTTC.